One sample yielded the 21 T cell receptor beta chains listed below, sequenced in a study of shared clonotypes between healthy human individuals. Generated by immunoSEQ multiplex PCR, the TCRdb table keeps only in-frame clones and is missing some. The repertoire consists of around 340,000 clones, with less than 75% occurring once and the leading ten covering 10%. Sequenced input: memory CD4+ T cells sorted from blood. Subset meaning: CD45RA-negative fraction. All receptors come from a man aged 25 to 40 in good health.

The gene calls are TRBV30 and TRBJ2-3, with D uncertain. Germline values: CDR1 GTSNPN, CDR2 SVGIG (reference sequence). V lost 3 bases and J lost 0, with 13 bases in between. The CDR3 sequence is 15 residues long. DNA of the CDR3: TGTGCCTGGAGAAGGTCGCAGATTAGCACAGATACGCAGTATTTT. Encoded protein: CAWRRSQISTDTQYF.

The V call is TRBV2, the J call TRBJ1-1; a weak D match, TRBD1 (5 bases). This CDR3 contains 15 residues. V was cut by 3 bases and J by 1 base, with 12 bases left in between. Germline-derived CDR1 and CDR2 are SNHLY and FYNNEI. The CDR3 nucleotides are TGTGCCAGCAGTGAGTTTGCAAGGGGGAACACTGAAGCTTTCTTT. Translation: CASSEFARGNTEAFF.

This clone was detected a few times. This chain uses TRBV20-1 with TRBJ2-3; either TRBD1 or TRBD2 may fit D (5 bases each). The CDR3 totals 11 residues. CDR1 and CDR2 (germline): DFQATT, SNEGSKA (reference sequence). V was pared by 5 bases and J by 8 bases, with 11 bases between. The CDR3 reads CSARSGPTQYF. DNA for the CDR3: TGCAGTGCTCGTTCGGGACCTACGCAGTATTTT.

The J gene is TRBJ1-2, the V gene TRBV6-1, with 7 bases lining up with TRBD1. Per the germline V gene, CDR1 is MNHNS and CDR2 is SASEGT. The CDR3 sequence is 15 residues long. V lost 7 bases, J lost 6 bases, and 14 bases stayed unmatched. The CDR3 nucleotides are TGTGCCAGCACCATCCGATGGGGACAGTCAGATGGCTACACCTTC. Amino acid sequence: CASTIRWGQSDGYTF.

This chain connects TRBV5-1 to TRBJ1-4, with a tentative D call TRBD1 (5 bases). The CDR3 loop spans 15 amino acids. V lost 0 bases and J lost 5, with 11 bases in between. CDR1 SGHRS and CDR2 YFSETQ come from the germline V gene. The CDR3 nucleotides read TGCGCCAGCAGCTTGGATGGGGCCCTAAATGAAAAACTGTTTTTT. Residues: CASSLDGALNEKLFF.

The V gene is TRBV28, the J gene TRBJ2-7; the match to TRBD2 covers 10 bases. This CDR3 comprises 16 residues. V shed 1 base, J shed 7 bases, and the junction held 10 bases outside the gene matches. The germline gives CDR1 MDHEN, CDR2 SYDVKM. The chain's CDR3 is CASSLSLAGVKGEQYF. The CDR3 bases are TGTGCCAGCAGTTTATCCCTAGCGGGAGTGAAAGGAGAGCAGTACTTC.

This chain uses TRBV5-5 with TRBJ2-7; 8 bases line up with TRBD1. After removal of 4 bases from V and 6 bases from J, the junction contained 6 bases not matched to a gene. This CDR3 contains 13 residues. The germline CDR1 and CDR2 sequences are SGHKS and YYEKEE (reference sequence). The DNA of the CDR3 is TGTGCCAGCAGCACACCTACAGGGGGCGAGCAGTACTTC. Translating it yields CASSTPTGGEQYF.

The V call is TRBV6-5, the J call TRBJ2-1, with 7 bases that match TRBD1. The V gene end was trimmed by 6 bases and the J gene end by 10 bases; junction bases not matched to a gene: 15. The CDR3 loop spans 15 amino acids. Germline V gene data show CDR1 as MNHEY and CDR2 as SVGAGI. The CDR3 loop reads CASRPGTAHNSEQFF. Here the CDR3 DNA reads TGTGCCAGCAGACCCGGGACAGCCCATAATAGCGAGCAGTTCTTC.

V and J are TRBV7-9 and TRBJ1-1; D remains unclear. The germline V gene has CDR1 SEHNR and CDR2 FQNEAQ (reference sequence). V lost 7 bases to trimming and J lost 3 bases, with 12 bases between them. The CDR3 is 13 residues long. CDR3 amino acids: CASTPRRYTEAFF. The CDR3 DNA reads TGTGCCAGCACCCCTCGCAGGTACACTGAAGCTTTCTTT.

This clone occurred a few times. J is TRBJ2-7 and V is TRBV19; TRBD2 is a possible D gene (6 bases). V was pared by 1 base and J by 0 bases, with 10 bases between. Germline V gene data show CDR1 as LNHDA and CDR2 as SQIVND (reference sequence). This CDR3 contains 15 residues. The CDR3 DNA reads TGTGCCAGTAGTATAGTGGCGGGGTCCTCCTACGAGCAGTACTTC. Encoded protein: CASSIVAGSSYEQYF.

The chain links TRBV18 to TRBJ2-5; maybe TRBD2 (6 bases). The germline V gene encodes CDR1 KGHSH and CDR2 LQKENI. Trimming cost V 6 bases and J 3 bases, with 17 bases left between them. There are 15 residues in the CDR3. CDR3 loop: CASSPLMGGEETQYF. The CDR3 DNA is TGTGCCAGCTCCCCCCTAATGGGCGGGGAAGAGACCCAGTACTTC.

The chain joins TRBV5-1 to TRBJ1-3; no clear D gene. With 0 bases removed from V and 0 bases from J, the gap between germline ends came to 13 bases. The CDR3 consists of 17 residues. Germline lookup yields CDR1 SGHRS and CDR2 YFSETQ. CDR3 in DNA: TGCGCCAGCAGCTTGGCCTCGGCAGGCTACTCTGGAAACACCATATATTTT. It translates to CASSLASAGYSGNTIYF.

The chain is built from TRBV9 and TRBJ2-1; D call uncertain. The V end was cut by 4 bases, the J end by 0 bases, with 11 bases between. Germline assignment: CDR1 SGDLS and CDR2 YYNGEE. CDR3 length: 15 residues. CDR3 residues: CASSPFPSSYNEQFF. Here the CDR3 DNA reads TGTGCCAGCAGCCCATTCCCGAGCTCCTACAATGAGCAGTTCTTC.

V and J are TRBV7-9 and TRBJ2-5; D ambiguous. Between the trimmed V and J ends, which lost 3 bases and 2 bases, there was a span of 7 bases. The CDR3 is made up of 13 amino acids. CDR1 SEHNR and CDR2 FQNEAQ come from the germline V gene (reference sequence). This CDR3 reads CASSFNGQETQYF. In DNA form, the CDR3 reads TGTGCCAGCAGCTTCAACGGACAAGAGACCCAGTACTTC.

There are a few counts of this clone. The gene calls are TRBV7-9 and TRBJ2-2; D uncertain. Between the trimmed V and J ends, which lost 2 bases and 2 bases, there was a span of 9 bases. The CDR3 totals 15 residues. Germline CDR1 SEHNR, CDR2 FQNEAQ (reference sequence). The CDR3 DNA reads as TGTGCCAGCAGCTTAAGGGCCCTTAACACCGGGGAGCTGTTTTTT. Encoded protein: CASSLRALNTGELFF.

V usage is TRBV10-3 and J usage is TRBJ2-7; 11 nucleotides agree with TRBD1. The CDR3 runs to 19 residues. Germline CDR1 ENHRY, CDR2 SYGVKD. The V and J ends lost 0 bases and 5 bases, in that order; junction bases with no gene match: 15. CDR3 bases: TGTGCCATCAGTGAGTCGAAGCCTCCCGGGACAGGGGGATCCCACGAGCAGTACTTC. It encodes CAISESKPPGTGGSHEQYF.

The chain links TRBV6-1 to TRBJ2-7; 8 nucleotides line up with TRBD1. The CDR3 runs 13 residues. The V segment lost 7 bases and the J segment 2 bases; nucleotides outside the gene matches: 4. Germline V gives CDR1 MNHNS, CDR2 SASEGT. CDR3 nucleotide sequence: TGTGCCAGCAAAAGGACAGGGACCTACGAGCAGTACTTC. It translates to CASKRTGTYEQYF.

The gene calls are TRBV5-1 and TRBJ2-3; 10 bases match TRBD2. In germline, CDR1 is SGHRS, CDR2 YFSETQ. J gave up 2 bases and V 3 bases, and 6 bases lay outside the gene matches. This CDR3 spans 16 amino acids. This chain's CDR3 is CASSSLAGKITDTQYF. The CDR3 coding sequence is TGCGCCAGCAGCTCACTAGCGGGAAAAATCACAGATACGCAGTATTTT.

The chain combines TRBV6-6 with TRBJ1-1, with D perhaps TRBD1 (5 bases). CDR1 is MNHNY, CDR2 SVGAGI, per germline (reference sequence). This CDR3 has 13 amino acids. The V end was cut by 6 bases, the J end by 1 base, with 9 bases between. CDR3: CASSRVENTEAFF. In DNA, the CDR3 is TGTGCCAGCAGCAGGGTTGAGAACACTGAAGCTTTCTTT.

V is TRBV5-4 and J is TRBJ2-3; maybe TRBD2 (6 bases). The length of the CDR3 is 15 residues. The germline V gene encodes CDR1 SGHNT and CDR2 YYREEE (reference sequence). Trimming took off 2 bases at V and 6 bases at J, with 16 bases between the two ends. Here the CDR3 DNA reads TGTGCCAGCAGCTTCCCCTCGACTAGTACGGATACGCAGTATTTT. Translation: CASSFPSTSTDTQYF.

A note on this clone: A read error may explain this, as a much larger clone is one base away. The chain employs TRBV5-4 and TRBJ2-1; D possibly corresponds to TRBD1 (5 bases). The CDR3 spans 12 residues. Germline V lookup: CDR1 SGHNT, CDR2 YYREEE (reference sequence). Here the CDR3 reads CVSSQVESREFF. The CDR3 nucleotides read TGTGTCAGCAGCCAGGTGGAGTCCAGGGAGTTCTTC.